In this sample, the clone carrying this T cell receptor (beta chain) turned up many times. What it recognizes is unknown. This sample stems from a study of blood T cells in healthy people across ages. Study-level findings and limits: Underestimates were what the diversity estimates from one million T cells were considered to be.

CDR1 is DFQATT and CDR2 is SNEGSKA in the germline V gene (reference sequence). The CDR3 runs 12 residues. V lost 3 bases, J lost 12 bases, and 17 bases lay in between. A J-beta primer mix and a sample-barcoded 5' primer were used in a second PCR of roughly 6 to 12 cycles. TCRdb re-called the 5' RACE reads through MiXCR, storing one row per CDR3 protein. The sample shows 550,000 to 650,000 distinct CDR3 sequences, about 27% of them seen only once. These records were also assigned to another study, of T cells of mothers and their children. Per that study: Mothers gave over 8 million TCR beta CDR3 reads each, and children some 3 million each.

Specimen: blood. J is TRBJ1-1 and V is TRBV20-1; D is perhaps TRBD1 (5 bases). The TCR sequence derives from a boy younger than 10 in good health. The CDR3: CSARERGFRTFF. CDR3 bases: TGCAGTGCTAGGGAAAGGGGATTCAGGACTTTCTTT.